This TCR beta chain was sequenced during a study of T cell repertoires in cytomegalovirus infection (dated by TCRdb to the late 2010s). With respect to the entire study: The peptide stimulations were aimed at well-studied HLA-B-restricted epitopes as well as recently identified HLA-C-restricted CMV epitopes, whose presentation resists viral immunomodulation. The HLA type of each donor mattered for the analysis, because public TCR beta signatures pointed to carriage of CMV infection along with the matching HLA type. Findings and caveats that apply to the study as a whole: The ex vivo response was dominated by HLA-C-restricted CMV-specific TCR beta clonotypes, and the single most frequent clonotype in two of eight donors was supplied by these HLA-C-restricted clonotypes. Cumulative frequency of public TCR beta family members discriminated carriers of CMV infection plus the relevant HLA type in this cohort and an independent approximately 370-donor cohort.

As to this clonotype: The specificity of this receptor is unknown. No base qualities exist here, and no much larger clone lies one base off it.

Instrument used: Illumina HiSeq 1500. In-frame beta chains were kept once TCRdb had trimmed the public reads at Q25 with fastp and called clones with MiXCR. CDR3 protein duplicates are merged, each entry listing the most common genes and DNA. In all, the sample holds fewer than 950,000 distinct CDR3 sequences, and roughly 33% of those were seen once. Around 12% of the sample lies in the top ten. Explained via the paper, the treatment or condition label denotes: in vitro stimulation with specific CMV peptide epitopes to enrich CMV-specific T cells. This TCR was sampled from a human donor in good health (CMV status not recorded). Some clones in this sample may be carry-over from other donors' samples. Sequencing used cultured CD8+ T cells from PBMCs, obtained from culture after CMV antigen stimulation.

The CDR3: CASSQDPLEVGIQYEQYF. The nucleotide sequence reads TGTGCCAGCAGCCAAGATCCGTTAGAGGTCGGCATCCAGTACGAGCAGTACTTC. The chain links TRBV14 with TRBJ2-7; no D gene call is confident. Deletion took 0 bases off V and 4 bases off J, with a span of 22 bases between the germline ends. The germline V gene encodes CDR1 SGHDN and CDR2 FVKESK. Measured from the cysteine to the phenylalanine, the CDR3 is 18 residues long. Of all the DNA, just the CDR3 is kept, 54 bases in frame from base 1.